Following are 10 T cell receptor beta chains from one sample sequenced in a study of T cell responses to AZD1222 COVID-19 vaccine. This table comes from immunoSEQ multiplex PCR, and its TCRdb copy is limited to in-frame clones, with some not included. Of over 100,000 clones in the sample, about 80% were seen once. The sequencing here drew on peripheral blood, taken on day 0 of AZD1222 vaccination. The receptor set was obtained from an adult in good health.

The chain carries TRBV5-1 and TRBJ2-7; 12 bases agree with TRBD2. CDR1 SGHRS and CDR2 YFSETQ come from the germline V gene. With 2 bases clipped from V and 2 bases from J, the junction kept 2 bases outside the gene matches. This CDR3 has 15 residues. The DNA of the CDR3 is TGCGCCAGCAGCTTCGGACTAGCGGGAACCTACGAGCAGTACTTC. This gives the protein CASSFGLAGTYEQYF.

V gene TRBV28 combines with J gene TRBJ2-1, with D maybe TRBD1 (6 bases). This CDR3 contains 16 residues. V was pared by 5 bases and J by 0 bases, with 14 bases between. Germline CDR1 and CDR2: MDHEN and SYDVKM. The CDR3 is CASSHGTPASYNEQFF. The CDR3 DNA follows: TGTGCCAGCAGTCACGGGACACCGGCCTCCTACAATGAGCAGTTCTTC.

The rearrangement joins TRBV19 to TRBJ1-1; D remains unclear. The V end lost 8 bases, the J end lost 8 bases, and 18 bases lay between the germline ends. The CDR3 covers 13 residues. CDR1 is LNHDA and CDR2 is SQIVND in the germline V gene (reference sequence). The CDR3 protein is CASSISDRREAFF. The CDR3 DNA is TGTGCCAGTTCGATTTCCGACCGACGCGAAGCTTTCTTT.

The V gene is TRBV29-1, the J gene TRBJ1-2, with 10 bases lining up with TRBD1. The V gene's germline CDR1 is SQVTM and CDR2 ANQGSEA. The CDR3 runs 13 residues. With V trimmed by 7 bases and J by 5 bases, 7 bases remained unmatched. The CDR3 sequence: CSGMTGGAYGYTF. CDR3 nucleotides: TGCAGCGGTATGACAGGGGGCGCTTATGGCTACACCTTC.

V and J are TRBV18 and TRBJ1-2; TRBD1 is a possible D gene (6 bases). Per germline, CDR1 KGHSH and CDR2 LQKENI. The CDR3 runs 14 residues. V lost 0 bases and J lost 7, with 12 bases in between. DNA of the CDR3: TGTGCCAGCTCACCACCGGGGGCGGAGGCTGGCTACACCTTC. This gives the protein CASSPPGAEAGYTF.

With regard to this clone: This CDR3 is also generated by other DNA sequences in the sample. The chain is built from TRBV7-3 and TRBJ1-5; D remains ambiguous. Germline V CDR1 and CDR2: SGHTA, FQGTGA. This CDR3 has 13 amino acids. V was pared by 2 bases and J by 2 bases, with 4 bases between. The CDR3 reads CASSLQGNQPQHF. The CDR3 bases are TGTGCCAGCAGCTTACAAGGCAATCAGCCCCAGCATTTT.

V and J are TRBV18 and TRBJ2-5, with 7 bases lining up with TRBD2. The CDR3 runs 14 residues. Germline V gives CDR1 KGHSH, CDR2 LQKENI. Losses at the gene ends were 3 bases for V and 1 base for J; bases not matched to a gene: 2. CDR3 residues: CASSPLAAQETQYF. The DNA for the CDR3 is TGTGCCAGCTCACCGCTAGCGGCCCAAGAGACCCAGTACTTC. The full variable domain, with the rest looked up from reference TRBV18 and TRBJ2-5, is NAGVMQNPRHLVRRRGQEARLRCSPMKGHSHVYWYRQLPEEGLKFMVYLQKENIIDESGMPKERFSAEFPKEGPSILRIQQVVRGDSAAYFCASSPLAAQETQYFGPGTRLLVL.

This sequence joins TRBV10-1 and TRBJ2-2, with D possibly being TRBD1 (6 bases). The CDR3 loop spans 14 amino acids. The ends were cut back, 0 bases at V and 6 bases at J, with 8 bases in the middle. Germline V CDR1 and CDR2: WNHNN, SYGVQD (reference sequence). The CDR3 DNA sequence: TGCGCCAGCAGTGAGTCGAAGGGGGCCGGGGAGCTGTTTTTT. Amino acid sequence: CASSESKGAGELFF.

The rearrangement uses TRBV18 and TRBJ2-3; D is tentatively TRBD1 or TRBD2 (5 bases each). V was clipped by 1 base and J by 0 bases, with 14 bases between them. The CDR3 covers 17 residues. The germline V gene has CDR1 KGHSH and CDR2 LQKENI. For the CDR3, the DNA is TGTGCCAGCTCACCACGGGGGAGCGGAGCTAGCACAGATACGCAGTATTTT. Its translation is CASSPRGSGASTDTQYF.

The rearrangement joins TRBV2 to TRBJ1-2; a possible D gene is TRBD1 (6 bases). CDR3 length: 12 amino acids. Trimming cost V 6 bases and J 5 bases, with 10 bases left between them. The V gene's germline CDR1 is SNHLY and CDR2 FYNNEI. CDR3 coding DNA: TGTGCCAGCAGAGGGGGGTGGTATGGCTACACCTTC. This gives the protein CASRGGWYGYTF.